This T cell receptor (beta chain) was recovered during a study of cytomegalovirus exposure and HLA in healthy donors. Study-wide findings and caveats: The study recorded some 160 TCR beta chains that were cytomegalovirus-associated. TCR beta V- and J-gene trimming was later associated with a missense DCLRE1C variant.

This clone has just a few counts. Its antigen is unknown. Vbeta (60) and Jbeta (13) primers were used in the PCR. In the study's own analysis: Later work found 80 million or so unique TCR beta chains, with some 11 million shared. The repertoire was sequenced with immunoSEQ multiplex PCR; TCRdb's copy has only in-frame clones and lacks some. Clone size and the V and J calls come from that table; the DNA yielded D and trimming. There are 100,000 to 120,000 clones in the sample; over 70% occur only once, and over 2% lies in the top ten. Germline assignment: CDR1 MNHEY and CDR2 SVGAGI. J lost 3 bases, V lost 5 bases, and 1 base had no gene match. This CDR3 region has 13 residues.

The sample taken for sequencing was PBMCs. The J gene is TRBJ2-3, the V gene TRBV6-5, with 8 positions matching TRBD1. This TCR came from a man between 25 and 39 years old in good health and CMV-seronegative. CDR3 in amino acids: CASSTGGTDTQYF. In nucleotides, the CDR3 is TGTGCCAGCAGTACAGGGGGGACAGATACGCAGTATTTT.